A selection of T cell receptor beta chains follows, all from one sample in a study of T-cell reconstitution after alpha-beta-depleted transplantation in children. TCRdb analysed the PCR reads with MiXCR anew, one entry per CDR3 protein. Of fewer than 700,000 distinct CDR3 sequences in the sample, approximately 13% were seen once. Sequenced material: PBMCs, mostly from graft donor cells, taken 360 days after TCRalphabeta/CD19-depleted stem cell transplant. The receptors originated from a male patient aged 10 to 17 who had a stem cell transplant for acute myeloid leukemia, so the T cells may come from the graft donor. Each CDR3 is given with its conserved first and last residue. A D gene is named only where the DNA matches it firmly. Clone size is not always given. Where it is, it says once, few, many or a class for expanded clones.

CDR3nt: TGTGCCATCAGTCGACTAGCGGGAGCTGAGCAGTTCTTC; CDR3aa: CAISRLAGAEQFF; abundance: .; j_gene: TRBJ2-1; v_gene: TRBV10-3; d_gene: TRBD2
CDR3nt: TGTGCCAGCAGGTGGGAGGGGTTCAATCAGCCCCAGCATTTT; CDR3aa: CASRWEGFNQPQHF; abundance: .; j_gene: TRBJ1-5; v_gene: TRBV28; d_gene: .
CDR3nt: TGTGCCAGCAGCCCCCTGGACCGGTCCTACGAGCAGTACTTC; CDR3aa: CASSPLDRSYEQYF; abundance: many; j_gene: TRBJ2-7; v_gene: TRBV11-3; d_gene: .
CDR3nt: TGTGCCAGCTCACTCGATGTCGGAGGTGGTGTGGGGACCTTC; CDR3aa: CASSLDVGGGVGTF; abundance: few; j_gene: TRBJ1-2; v_gene: TRBV18; d_gene: .
CDR3nt: TGTGCCAGCAGCCTATACGCCGTAGCGGAAGAGACCCAGTACTTC; CDR3aa: CASSLYAVAEETQYF; abundance: .; j_gene: TRBJ2-5; v_gene: TRBV7-9; d_gene: .
CDR3nt: TGTGCCAGCAGTCGCTACCTTTGGGGTAATGAAAAACTGTTTTTT; CDR3aa: CASSRYLWGNEKLFF; abundance: .; j_gene: TRBJ1-4; v_gene: TRBV12-3/TRBV12-4; d_gene: .
CDR3nt: TGCAGTGCGCTTCATTCCTCCGGGACTCGAATCTACGAGCAGTACTTC; CDR3aa: CSALHSSGTRIYEQYF; abundance: .; j_gene: TRBJ2-7; v_gene: TRBV20-1; d_gene: .
CDR3nt: TGCAGTGCTAGAGGGCCTTTTAGTATGAAGGACACCGGGGAGCTGTTTTTT; CDR3aa: CSARGPFSMKDTGELFF; abundance: .; j_gene: TRBJ2-2; v_gene: TRBV20-1; d_gene: .
CDR3nt: TGTGCCAGCAGTCCCCCTTTAGTGCTCAACATTCAGTACTTC; CDR3aa: CASSPPLVLNIQYF; abundance: .; j_gene: TRBJ2-4; v_gene: TRBV28; d_gene: .
CDR3nt: TGTGCCAGCAGCTTAGATGGGACAGGCCAAGAGACCCAGTACTTC; CDR3aa: CASSLDGTGQETQYF; abundance: .; j_gene: TRBJ2-5; v_gene: TRBV7-9; d_gene: TRBD1
CDR3nt: TGTGCCACCACGACAGTACTAAACCCCTACGAGCAGTACTTC; CDR3aa: CATTTVLNPYEQYF; abundance: few; j_gene: TRBJ2-7; v_gene: TRBV24-1; d_gene: .
CDR3nt: TGTGCCAGCAGCCCCCGACTAGCGTGGGATACGCAGTATTTT; CDR3aa: CASSPRLAWDTQYF; abundance: .; j_gene: TRBJ2-3; v_gene: TRBV5-5; d_gene: TRBD2
CDR3nt: TGTGCCAGCAGTCCAGTGGCTTACCAAGAGACCCAGTACTTC; CDR3aa: CASSPVAYQETQYF; abundance: .; j_gene: TRBJ2-5; v_gene: TRBV27; d_gene: .
CDR3nt: TGCAGCGTTGAATCAGCGGGAGGTTACGAGCAGTACTTC; CDR3aa: CSVESAGGYEQYF; abundance: .; j_gene: TRBJ2-7; v_gene: TRBV29-1; d_gene: TRBD2
CDR3nt: TGCGCCAGCAGCTTGGAGGCGGTCACCGGGGAGCTGTTTTTT; CDR3aa: CASSLEAVTGELFF; abundance: .; j_gene: TRBJ2-2; v_gene: TRBV5-1; d_gene: .
CDR3nt: TGCAGCGTTGAACGAGACAGGGTCGGGTTCTTC; CDR3aa: CSVERDRVGFF; abundance: .; j_gene: TRBJ2-1; v_gene: TRBV29-1; d_gene: TRBD1
CDR3nt: TGTGCCAGCAGCTCTCTGGACCTCGGCTTGAGGTCTGAAGCTTTCTTT; CDR3aa: CASSSLDLGLRSEAFF; abundance: many; j_gene: TRBJ1-1; v_gene: TRBV7-8; d_gene: .
CDR3nt: TGTGCCAGCAGTTTAAGGGCCGGACAGAAGAATGAGCAGTTCTTC; CDR3aa: CASSLRAGQKNEQFF; abundance: many; j_gene: TRBJ2-1; v_gene: TRBV28; d_gene: .
CDR3nt: TGTGCCAGCAGCTTGGTTGCCAGCTCGGGAGAGACCCAGTACTTC; CDR3aa: CASSLVASSGETQYF; abundance: few; j_gene: TRBJ2-5; v_gene: TRBV5-5; d_gene: .
CDR3nt: TGCAGCGTTGACGGCAGGCCCAAAATTTATGGCTACACCTTC; CDR3aa: CSVDGRPKIYGYTF; abundance: many; j_gene: TRBJ1-2; v_gene: TRBV29-1; d_gene: .
CDR3nt: TGTGCCAGCAGACTGGGAGCGGAAGAGACCCAGTACTTC; CDR3aa: CASRLGAEETQYF; abundance: .; j_gene: TRBJ2-5; v_gene: TRBV6-1; d_gene: .
CDR3nt: TGCAGCGTTGAGTCCCCAGGGGGTCCCTCCTACGAGCAGTACTTC; CDR3aa: CSVESPGGPSYEQYF; abundance: few; j_gene: TRBJ2-7; v_gene: TRBV29-1; d_gene: TRBD1
CDR3nt: TGTGCCAGCAGTTTAGCTTTTGCCAGGGGGAATGAGCAGTTCTTC; CDR3aa: CASSLAFARGNEQFF; abundance: few; j_gene: TRBJ2-1; v_gene: TRBV12-3/TRBV12-4; d_gene: TRBD1
CDR3nt: TGTGCCATCAGTGAGTCGAAGGGGCAAGTCGAGCAGTACTTC; CDR3aa: CAISESKGQVEQYF; abundance: many; j_gene: TRBJ2-7; v_gene: TRBV10-3; d_gene: .
CDR3nt: TGTGCCAGCAGCCCGGAGGGGAAAGAGACCCAGTACTTC; CDR3aa: CASSPEGKETQYF; abundance: .; j_gene: TRBJ2-5; v_gene: TRBV4-2; d_gene: .
CDR3nt: TGTGCCAGCAGCGTAGTTTTGGGGGTTACGCAGTATTTT; CDR3aa: CASSVVLGVTQYF; abundance: many; j_gene: TRBJ2-3; v_gene: TRBV9; d_gene: .
CDR3nt: TGCGCCAGCAGCGCGGACAACAGGGCCCGCTCCTACGAGCAGTACTTC; CDR3aa: CASSADNRARSYEQYF; abundance: .; j_gene: TRBJ2-7; v_gene: TRBV5-1; d_gene: .
CDR3nt: TGCAGTGCTAGAGGACTAGCGGGAGGGCCCAAGGAGACCCAGTACTTC; CDR3aa: CSARGLAGGPKETQYF; abundance: .; j_gene: TRBJ2-5; v_gene: TRBV20-1; d_gene: TRBD2
CDR3nt: TGTGCCAGCAGCCAAGGACAGTTACTCACCTACGAGCAGTACTTC; CDR3aa: CASSQGQLLTYEQYF; abundance: .; j_gene: TRBJ2-7; v_gene: TRBV14; d_gene: .
CDR3nt: TGTGCCAGCTCACCACTCGGCTCTGGGGCCAACGTCCTGACTTTC; CDR3aa: CASSPLGSGANVLTF; abundance: .; j_gene: TRBJ2-6; v_gene: TRBV18; d_gene: .
CDR3nt: TGTGCCCGGCGCGGGAGGGCCTACAATGAGCAGTTCTTC; CDR3aa: CARRGRAYNEQFF; abundance: few; j_gene: TRBJ2-1; v_gene: TRBV30; d_gene: TRBD2
CDR3nt: TGTGCCAGCAGCAAAGGGGGACTCTTTATCAATGAGCAGTTCTTC; CDR3aa: CASSKGGLFINEQFF; abundance: .; j_gene: TRBJ2-1; v_gene: TRBV21-1; d_gene: .
CDR3nt: TGCAGCGCCGCGGGACAGAACTACGAGCAGTACTTC; CDR3aa: CSAAGQNYEQYF; abundance: many; j_gene: TRBJ2-7; v_gene: TRBV29-1; d_gene: .
CDR3nt: TGTGCCAGCAGCTTTGGGAGGACTAGCGGGAGAGGCATTCAGTACTTC; CDR3aa: CASSFGRTSGRGIQYF; abundance: .; j_gene: TRBJ2-4; v_gene: TRBV11-2; d_gene: TRBD2
CDR3nt: TGTGCCAGCAGTTTCGGGGCGCCAGGAAACACCATATATTTT; CDR3aa: CASSFGAPGNTIYF; abundance: .; j_gene: TRBJ1-3; v_gene: TRBV25-1; d_gene: .
CDR3nt: TGTGCCAGCAGCTCCACCCCGGGACTAGCGGGCCATGAGCAGTTCTTC; CDR3aa: CASSSTPGLAGHEQFF; abundance: .; j_gene: TRBJ2-1; v_gene: TRBV7-3; d_gene: TRBD2
CDR3nt: TGTGCCACCAGTGATTTGGACAGGGGGCTGGCAGATACGCAGTATTTT; CDR3aa: CATSDLDRGLADTQYF; abundance: .; j_gene: TRBJ2-3; v_gene: TRBV24-1; d_gene: TRBD1
CDR3nt: TGTGCCTGGAGTCAGAATGAGCAGTTCTTC; CDR3aa: CAWSQNEQFF; abundance: .; j_gene: TRBJ2-1; v_gene: TRBV30; d_gene: .
CDR3nt: TGTGCCACCAGCAGATTCCTGGGACAGACCTACGAGCAGTACTTC; CDR3aa: CATSRFLGQTYEQYF; abundance: few; j_gene: TRBJ2-7; v_gene: TRBV15; d_gene: TRBD1
CDR3nt: TGCGCCAGCAGCTTGGATAGCAAGAACACCGGGGAGCTGTTTTTT; CDR3aa: CASSLDSKNTGELFF; abundance: .; j_gene: TRBJ2-2; v_gene: TRBV5-1; d_gene: .
CDR3nt: TGTGCCAGCAGCTTAGGAGGGCGGACTAGAGGGAACAGCTCCTACAATGAGCAGTTCTTC; CDR3aa: CASSLGGRTRGNSSYNEQFF; abundance: .; j_gene: TRBJ2-1; v_gene: TRBV11-1; d_gene: TRBD2